This T cell receptor (beta chain) is drawn from a study of cytomegalovirus exposure and HLA in healthy donors. Study-level results: According to a subsequent analysis, TCR clusters identified in the first cohort showed a tendency to co-occur across the approximately 120 validation repertoires. The study flagged about 150 TCR beta chains as cytomegalovirus-associated.

For this clone: Its target is unknown.

Using immunoSEQ multiplex PCR, the repertoire was profiled, and TCRdb retains in-frame clones only, with some absent. The sample lists around 250,000 clones; 85% to 90% were seen once. The J segment lost 3 bases and the V segment lost 0 bases, leaving 8 bases of the junction unmatched. This CDR3 contains 16 residues. CDR1 is MNHEY and CDR2 is SVGAGI in the germline V gene. The rearrangement joins TRBV6-5 to TRBJ2-7; 7 bases align to TRBD1. Sequenced input: PBMCs. The clonotype was recovered from a young woman in good health and CMV-seronegative. The CDR3 sequence is CASSYSTGHTNYEQYF. The DNA for the CDR3 is TGTGCCAGCAGTTACTCGACAGGGCACACAAACTACGAGCAGTACTTC.